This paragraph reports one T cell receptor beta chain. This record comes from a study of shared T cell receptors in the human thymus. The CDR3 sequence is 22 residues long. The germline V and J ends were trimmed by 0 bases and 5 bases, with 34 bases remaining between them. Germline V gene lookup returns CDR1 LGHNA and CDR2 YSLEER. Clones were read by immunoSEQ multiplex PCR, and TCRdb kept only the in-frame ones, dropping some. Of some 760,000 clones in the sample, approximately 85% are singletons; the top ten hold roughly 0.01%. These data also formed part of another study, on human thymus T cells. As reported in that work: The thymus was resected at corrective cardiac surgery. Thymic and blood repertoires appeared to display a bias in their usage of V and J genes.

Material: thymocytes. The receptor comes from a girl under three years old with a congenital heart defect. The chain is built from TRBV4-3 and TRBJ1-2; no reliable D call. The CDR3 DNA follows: TGCGCCAGCAGCCAAGATCACCAAAAGACAAAACCGGGAACCCAGGATTTGTATGGCTACACCTTC. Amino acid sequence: CASSQDHQKTKPGTQDLYGYTF.